This T cell receptor (beta chain) was found in a study of shared clonotypes between healthy human individuals. Deletions cut 1 base from V and 5 bases from J, with 7 bases between. Germline CDR1 KGHSH, CDR2 LQKENI. CDR3 length: 13 residues. Overall study results and limits: Between a few donors, naive CD4 clonotypes were shared at a level of around 5.2%.

An even split of each subset's genomic DNA across several immunoSEQ plates was performed. TCRdb keeps only in-frame clones here, not all; method: immunoSEQ multiplex PCR. The data contain 2 million to 2.5 million clones, roughly 90% of them singletons. Remarks on this clone: Its antigen is unidentified.

Sequenced sample: naive CD4+ T cells from PBMCs. Subset specified: CD45RA+ positively selected. The sequence derives from a man aged 18 to 35 in good health. Some clones in this sample may be carry-over from other donors' samples. The chain recombines TRBV18 with TRBJ2-3; D is perhaps TRBD2 (6 bases). CDR3: CASSPLAVDTQYF. The CDR3 bases are TGTGCCAGCTCACCACTAGCGGTAGATACGCAGTATTTT.